Below, 5 T cell receptor beta chains from the same sample are listed, as sequenced in a study of memory CD4+ T cells and cytomegalovirus serostatus. Single viable CD3+CD4+CD8-CD45RO+ cells were sorted as the memory CD4+ T cells. Produced via immunoSEQ multiplex PCR; TCRdb's table is partial and in-frame only. The sample holds 70,000 to 90,000 clones, about 73% seen once. Sequenced sample: memory CD4+ T cells from blood. The receptors here all came from an adult in good health and CMV-seropositive.

This clone is a singleton in its sample. The V call is TRBV7-6, the J call TRBJ2-3; 11 bases fit TRBD1. CDR1 is SGHVS and CDR2 is FNYEAQ in the germline V gene. J lost 5 bases, V lost 8 bases, and 9 bases had no gene match. The CDR3 contains 15 residues. The CDR3 loop is CASDSGQGVGDTQYF. The CDR3 DNA reads as TGTGCCAGCGACTCGGGACAGGGGGTTGGAGATACGCAGTATTTT.

This sequence joins TRBV10-3 and TRBJ2-2, with D perhaps assigned TRBD1 or TRBD2 (5 bases each). The germline V gene has CDR1 ENHRY and CDR2 SYGVKD. This CDR3 contains 16 residues. V was cut by 3 bases and J by 1 base, with 12 bases left in between. The DNA of the CDR3 is TGTGCCATCAGTGAATCCGGGACGGAGAACACCGGGGAGCTGTTTTTT. Protein: CAISESGTENTGELFF.

The chain employs TRBV5-6 and TRBJ1-2; D perhaps matches TRBD1 (5 bases). This CDR3 contains 13 residues. Germline V lookup: CDR1 SGHDT, CDR2 YYEEEE. Between the trimmed V and J ends, which lost 4 bases and 4 bases, there was a span of 11 bases. The CDR3 DNA reads TGTGCCAGCAGCCCTGACAGATTCTATGGCTACACCTTC. It specifies CASSPDRFYGYTF.

Here the CDR3 DNA reads TGTGCCAGCAGCGTCGGGGGGGCAGTTAATGAGCAGTTCTTC. It encodes CASSVGGAVNEQFF. The chain employs TRBV9 and TRBJ2-1; 8 bases agree with TRBD2. This CDR3 spans 14 amino acids. Germline V gives CDR1 SGDLS, CDR2 YYNGEE. V was clipped by 2 bases and J by 7 bases; unmatched bases: 5.

The chain uses TRBV7-9 and TRBJ1-2; D is ambiguous. CDR1 is SEHNR, CDR2 FQNEAQ, per germline (reference sequence). The CDR3 runs 15 residues. V lost 1 base to trimming and J lost 4 bases, with 13 bases between them. CDR3 loop: CASSLGLGSSYGYTF. The CDR3 DNA follows: TGTGCCAGCAGCTTAGGTCTTGGCAGCTCCTATGGCTACACCTTC.